Following are 5 T cell receptor beta chains from one sample sequenced in a study of CD8 T cells in ankylosing spondylitis. TCRdb redid the calling of the 5' RACE reads with MiXCR, one entry per CDR3 protein. The sample shows some 52,000 distinct CDR3 sequences, 6% to 7.5% of them seen only once. The sample taken for sequencing was blood, either unsorted or a sorted T cell fraction (not recorded which). The receptors derive from a female donor with ankylosing spondylitis or in good health (not recorded which).

Ten or more counts support this clonotype. This chain uses TRBV24-1 with TRBJ1-5; no reliable D call. Trimming cost V 4 bases and J 1 base, with 10 bases left between them. From germline, CDR1 is KGHDR and CDR2 SFDVKD. The CDR3 contains 15 residues. CDR3 nucleotides: TGTGCCACCAGTGAGGAAGGAAAGAGCAATCAGCCCCAGCATTTT. Its translation: CATSEEGKSNQPQHF.

This clonotype was seen many times. The rearrangement joins TRBV18 to TRBJ2-2; 8 nucleotides align to TRBD2. The CDR3 length is 15 residues. V was pared by 3 bases and J by 4 bases, with 4 bases of the junction left unmatched. Germline lookup yields CDR1 KGHSH and CDR2 LQKENI. CDR3 protein: CASSPTSGATGELFF. The CDR3 DNA is TGTGCCAGCTCACCTACTAGCGGTGCCACCGGGGAGCTGTTTTTT.

This clonotype was observed at least ten times. The V call is TRBV5-1, the J call TRBJ2-1, with D possibly being TRBD1 (6 bases). The germline gives CDR1 SGHRS, CDR2 YFSETQ. The V and J ends lost 3 bases and 6 bases respectively, with 16 bases between them. CDR3 length: 15 amino acids. CDR3 amino acids: CASSSGQLVSNEQFF. CDR3 DNA: TGCGCCAGCAGCTCCGGACAGCTAGTGAGCAATGAGCAGTTCTTC.

The chain combines TRBV2 with TRBJ2-3; no firm D call. The CDR3 is 14 amino acids. V lost 3 bases to trimming and J lost 2 bases, with 9 bases between them. CDR1 is SNHLY, CDR2 FYNNEI, per germline. Here the CDR3 DNA reads TGTGCCAGCAGTGACAATGGACCCACAGATACGCAGTATTTT. Translated: CASSDNGPTDTQYF.

This clonotype came up many times. V and J are TRBV6-5 and TRBJ1-5; a weak D match, TRBD1 (6 bases). The CDR3 covers 15 residues. The V end lost 0 bases, the J end lost 1 base, and 7 bases lay between the germline ends. In germline, CDR1 is MNHEY, CDR2 SVGAGI. CDR3 residues: CASSYSTGSNQPQHF. CDR3 bases: TGTGCCAGCAGTTACTCCACAGGGAGCAATCAGCCCCAGCATTTT.